These 14 T cell receptor beta chains were sequenced from one sample in a study of T-cell reconstitution after alpha-beta-depleted transplantation in children. Preparing the TCRbeta library involved the use of unique molecular identifiers. TCRdb redid the calling of the PCR reads with MiXCR, one entry per CDR3 protein. Of 350,000 to 400,000 distinct CDR3 sequences in the sample, about 14% were seen once. Sequences were derived from PBMCs, sampled from the stem cell graft. The receptor source for this set is a human donor who donated a stem cell graft to a child with Fanconi anemia.

In the case of this clonotype: At one boundary the junction diverges from the germline segment, which might be a read error. The chain has TRBV20-1 and TRBJ2-3, with 10 bases that match TRBD2. Germline V gene sequence: CDR1 DFQATT, CDR2 SNEGSKA (reference sequence). CDR3 length: 18 residues. CDR3 residues: CSARYSGGLLSSIDTQYF. The CDR3 DNA sequence: TGCAGTGCTAGATATAGCGGGGGGCTGTTGTCCAGCATAGATACGCAGTATTTT.

The chain joins TRBV4-3 to TRBJ2-4; 9 nucleotides agree with TRBD1. Germline V gene data show CDR1 as LGHNA and CDR2 as YSLEER. The CDR3 is 16 residues long. Unmatched junction bases numbered 8, after V lost 0 bases and J lost 8 bases. CDR3 sequence reads: CASSQDLGTGSYIQYF. CDR3 sequence (DNA): TGCGCCAGCAGCCAAGATCTAGGGACAGGGAGTTACATTCAGTACTTC.

This clonotype has more than one count but fewer than ten. The chain combines TRBV12-3 or TRBV12-4 with TRBJ1-2; 7 bases align to TRBD1. The length of the CDR3 is 14 residues. The V segment lost 4 bases and the J segment 4 bases; nucleotides outside the gene matches: 6. CDR3 in DNA: TGTGCCAGCAGTTACGGGACAGCTCTCTATGGCTACACCTTC. Translating it yields CASSYGTALYGYTF.

This clonotype has only a few counts. The chain joins TRBV11-2 to TRBJ2-5; 8 positions agree with TRBD2. Germline V lookup: CDR1 SGHAT, CDR2 FQNNGV. J lost 2 bases, V lost 4 bases, and 6 bases had no gene match. The CDR3 runs 15 residues. DNA of the CDR3: TGTGCCAGCAGCTCCAGCGGGACTAGACAAGAGACCCAGTACTTC. As protein: CASSSSGTRQETQYF.

This clonotype was seen a few times. This chain uses TRBV12-3 or TRBV12-4 with TRBJ1-3; no firm D call. V lost 6 bases, J lost 1 base, and 7 bases lay in between. The CDR3 totals 13 residues. Here the CDR3 reads CASSGFSGNTIYF. In DNA form, the CDR3 reads TGTGCCAGCAGCGGATTTTCTGGAAACACCATATATTTT.

This clonotype was seen repeatedly, ten times or more. The chain carries TRBV6-5 and TRBJ2-1; the D is unclear. Trimming left V 0 bases short and J 5 bases short, with 8 bases between. Germline CDR1 is MNHEY and CDR2 is SVGAGI. The CDR3 loop spans 14 amino acids. The DNA for the CDR3 is TGTGCCAGCAGTTACTCTGGCCAGAACAATGAGCAGTTCTTC. Protein sequence: CASSYSGQNNEQFF.

This clonotype was seen ten or more times. The J gene is TRBJ2-3, the V gene TRBV10-3; a possible D gene is TRBD2 (6 bases). The germline V gene has CDR1 ENHRY and CDR2 SYGVKD. Trimming left V 8 bases short and J 4 bases short, with 10 bases between. CDR3 length equals 12 residues. The CDR3 reads CAIGSGADTQYF. Written as DNA, the CDR3 is TGTGCCATCGGGTCGGGGGCAGATACGCAGTATTTT.

This clonotype was observed at least ten times. The rearrangement uses TRBV12-3 or TRBV12-4 and TRBJ2-2; D is uncertain. The CDR3 contains 13 residues. V was cut by 2 bases and J by 7 bases, with 8 bases left in between. The CDR3 bases are TGTGCCAGCAGTTTAATCTGGGTCGGGGAGCTGTTTTTT. This sequence encodes CASSLIWVGELFF.

This clonotype was counted ten times or more. The J gene is TRBJ2-2, the V gene TRBV6-4; D not certain. The V and J ends lost 2 bases and 3 bases respectively, with 4 bases between them. CDR1 and CDR2 from the germline V gene are MRHNA and SNTAGT. The length of the CDR3 is 13 residues. The CDR3 DNA reads TGTGCCAGCAGTGACAGAGACACCGGGGAGCTGTTTTTT. This gives the protein CASSDRDTGELFF.

This clonotype was seen more than once but under ten times. The CDR3 here is CAWTGGRGVEQFF. Written as DNA, the CDR3 is TGTGCCTGGACGGGGGGCCGGGGTGTTGAGCAGTTCTTC. V is TRBV30 and J is TRBJ2-1, with D tentatively TRBD2 (7 bases). CDR3 length: 13 amino acids. Germline V lookup: CDR1 GTSNPN, CDR2 SVGIG (reference sequence). Deletions cut 4 bases from V and 9 bases from J, with 16 bases between.

This clonotype was detected only once. CDR3: CASSTYRGNEQFF. Written as DNA, the CDR3 is TGTGCCAGCAGCACTTACAGGGGGAATGAGCAGTTCTTC. The chain joins TRBV11-2 to TRBJ2-1, with 8 bases lining up with TRBD1. This CDR3 has 13 residues. The germline V gene has CDR1 SGHAT and CDR2 FQNNGV. V lost 5 bases and J lost 7; bases outside the gene matches: 4.

J is TRBJ1-2 and V is TRBV29-1; 7 nucleotides agree with TRBD1. The CDR3 is made up of 15 amino acids. Germline-derived CDR1 and CDR2 are SQVTM and ANQGSEA. The J segment lost 4 bases and the V segment lost 4 bases, leaving 12 bases of the junction unmatched. The CDR3 region has the DNA TGCAGCGTTGGTAAAGACACCGGGACAGCCTATGGCTACACCTTC. Protein sequence: CSVGKDTGTAYGYTF.

As DNA, the CDR3 is TGTGCCAGCAGTGAATTTTCAGGGACAGATCAAGAGACCCAGTACTTC. Its translation is CASSEFSGTDQETQYF. The chain combines TRBV25-1 with TRBJ2-5, with 7 nucleotides matching TRBD1. The CDR3 runs 16 residues. Germline CDR1 MGHDK, CDR2 SYGVNS. The V segment lost 1 base and the J segment 2 bases; nucleotides outside the gene matches: 7.

Of note for this clonotype: The junction differs from germline at one of its ends, possibly a read error. J is TRBJ2-3 and V is TRBV5-1, with 15 nucleotides matching TRBD2. This CDR3 region has 15 residues. The germline gives CDR1 SGHRS, CDR2 YFSETQ. The CDR3 region has the DNA TGCGCCAGCAGTCCCGGGACTAGCGGGGGGTTTACGGAGTATTTT. Translated, it gives CASSPGTSGGFTEYF.